This T cell receptor (beta chain) was sequenced for a study of blood T cell repertoires in COVID-19. Study-wide context: Specimens from acute and convalescent COVID-19 originated in the United States, Italy and Spain. PBMCs, B-cell-depleted T cells, or T cells provided the cDNA or gDNA that made up the material.

The CDR3 runs to 18 residues. Trimming removed 1 base from V and 2 bases from J, with 20 bases in between. Germline CDR1 is LNHNV and CDR2 is YYDKDF (reference sequence). Original methodology: How many nucleated cells were present was estimated from reference gene primer amplification. Assay used: immunoSEQ multiplex PCR; TCRdb lists only in-frame clones, some missing. The V and J calls and clone size were taken over from that table, and D and trimming were inferred from the DNA. The sample comprises 150,000 to 200,000 clones, 70% to 90% of which are singletons, and approximately 21% rests with the top ten.

The chain is built from TRBV15 and TRBJ2-5; D perhaps matches TRBD2 (6 bases). This clonotype originated in a man aged 60-69 years with active or convalescent COVID-19. The sequenced material came from peripheral blood. The CDR3 sequence is CATSRVAGYSSWQETQYF. As DNA, the CDR3 is TGTGCCACCAGCAGAGTTGCGGGGTACTCGAGTTGGCAAGAGACCCAGTACTTC.